Listed below are T cell receptor beta chains from one sample, sequenced in a study of OX40 agonist ivuxolimab in advanced cancers. Sequencing was performed with immunoSEQ multiplex PCR; in TCRdb, only in-frame clones are kept and a portion is missing. In the table there are 70,000 to 85,000 clones, around nine tenths of which are singletons. The sample was CD4+ or CD8+ T cells sorted from blood, taken in a trial of the OX40 agonist ivuxolimab. The receptors were sampled from an adult with an advanced solid tumor such as melanoma, head and neck, liver or kidney cancer. Each CDR3 is given with its conserved first and last residue. Fields, in order: J gene, V gene, D gene, clone size, CDR3 protein, CDR3 DNA. D genes are given only for firm matches. Not every row has a clone size; where given, it reads once, few, many or a size class.

TRBJ2-3 TRBV27 TRBD2 once CASRPSGSFPDTQYF TGTGCCAGCAGGCCTAGCGGGAGTTTCCCAGATACGCAGTATTTT
TRBJ2-7 TRBV29-1 TRBD2 . CSVTRRLGGGPEEQYF TGCAGCGTTACCCGTCGGCTGGGGGGAGGGCCGGAGGAGCAGTACTTC
TRBJ1-1 TRBV11-2 . . CASSSGAGSTEAFF TGTGCCAGCAGCTCCGGCGCAGGGAGCACTGAAGCTTTCTTT
TRBJ1-4 TRBV15 . . CATSRDVGEKLFF TGTGCCACCAGCAGAGATGTGGGAGAAAAACTGTTTTTT
TRBJ2-1 TRBV5-4 TRBD2 . CASSSGRTSGGHEQFF TGTGCCAGCAGCAGCGGGAGGACTAGCGGGGGGCATGAGCAGTTCTTC
TRBJ2-7 TRBV28 TRBD1 . CASRGQGRSYEQYF TGTGCCAGCAGGGGACAGGGGCGCTCCTACGAGCAGTACTTC
TRBJ2-1 TRBV4-2 . . CASSQLTTNNEQFF TGTGCCAGCAGCCAATTGACAACAAACAATGAGCAGTTCTTC
TRBJ2-7 TRBV7-2 TRBD2 . CASSLVSGRGNEQYF TGTGCCAGCAGCTTAGTGAGCGGGAGGGGAAACGAGCAGTACTTC
TRBJ2-4 TRBV2 . . CASEGSGNIQYF TGTGCCAGCGAAGGGTCGGGGAACATTCAGTACTTC
TRBJ2-5 TRBV6-1 . . CASSSKGLAQYF TGTGCCAGCAGTTCCAAGGGGCTTGCGCAGTACTTC
TRBJ2-2 TRBV7-2 TRBD1 . CASSPGTGVTGELFF TGTGCCAGCAGCCCCGGGACAGGGGTCACCGGGGAGCTGTTTTTT
TRBJ1-3 TRBV28 TRBD1 . CASSRDRVGQNTIYF TGTGCCAGCAGCCGGGACAGGGTTGGCCAAAACACCATATATTTT
TRBJ2-2 TRBV19 TRBD2 . CASHSGRRGNTGELFF TGTGCCAGTCATAGCGGGAGGCGAGGGAACACCGGGGAGCTGTTTTTT
TRBJ2-7 TRBV25-1 TRBD2 . CASSESAGGRNEQYF TGTGCCAGCAGTGAATCGGCGGGAGGGCGGAACGAGCAGTACTTC
TRBJ1-5 TRBV5-1 . . CASSFDLGGQPQHF TGCGCCAGCAGCTTCGATCTCGGGGGTCAGCCCCAGCATTTT
TRBJ1-4 TRBV7-2 . once CASSPAGDATNEKLFF TGTGCCAGCAGTCCCGCCGGAGATGCAACTAATGAAAAACTGTTTTTT
TRBJ2-1 TRBV5-1 TRBD2 . CASSLVASGRAHEQFF TGCGCCAGCAGCTTGGTGGCTAGCGGGAGGGCCCATGAGCAGTTCTTC
TRBJ2-1 TRBV7-3 TRBD1 . CASSLRGGQGAEQFF TGTGCCAGCAGCTTACGAGGGGGACAGGGGGCTGAGCAGTTCTTC
TRBJ2-7 TRBV28 TRBD1 . CASSFTGTAYEQYF TGTGCCAGCAGTTTCACCGGGACAGCCTACGAGCAGTACTTC
TRBJ1-1 TRBV5-1 . . CASSFRAGNTEAFF TGCGCCAGCAGCTTCCGGGCAGGGAACACTGAAGCTTTCTTT
TRBJ1-1 TRBV11-2 . few CASRPSGWGNTEAFF TGTGCCAGCAGGCCGTCAGGGTGGGGGAACACTGAAGCTTTCTTT
TRBJ2-7 TRBV27 . few CASSLTQAYEQYF TGTGCCAGCAGTTTGACGCAGGCCTACGAGCAGTACTTC
TRBJ2-3 TRBV5-4 . . CASSLGGAGKDTQYF TGTGCCAGCAGCTTGGGGGGAGCGGGCAAGGATACGCAGTATTTT
TRBJ2-7 TRBV1 . . CTSSQDWLAGDYEQYF TGCACCAGCAGCCAAGATTGGCTAGCGGGGGACTACGAGCAGTACTTC
TRBJ2-7 TRBV15 TRBD1 . CATSRDLIAGGYNEQYF TGTGCCACCAGCAGAGATTTAATTGCAGGGGGCTACAACGAGCAGTACTTC
TRBJ1-3 TRBV6-6 TRBD1 few CASSDRAGNTIYF TGTGCCAGCTCAGACAGGGCTGGAAACACCATATATTTT
TRBJ2-1 TRBV5-1 TRBD2 . CASSTPSGTRNEQFF TGCGCCAGCAGCACCCCTAGCGGAACTCGGAATGAGCAGTTCTTC
TRBJ2-5 TRBV2 TRBD1 . CASRSRDREGETQYF TGTGCCAGCAGGTCTAGGGACAGGGAAGGGGAGACCCAGTACTTC
TRBJ2-1 TRBV11-3 . . CASSLGTVGRDGDEQFF TGTGCCAGCAGCTTAGGCACGGTCGGGCGGGATGGGGATGAGCAGTTCTTC